The clone carrying this TCR beta chain was counted once. Original analysis: How many nucleated cells were present was estimated from reference gene primer amplification. Data came from immunoSEQ multiplex PCR; TCRdb stores just in-frame clones and leaves some out. From that table come the V and J calls and clone size; the DNA was used to work out D and trimming. The table has approximately 450,000 clones, 70% to 90% seen once; the top ten hold roughly 2%. Adults between about 18 and 89 years of age took part from about two dozen US areas. Trimming removed 0 bases from V and 2 bases from J, with 9 bases in between. The CDR3 has 15 residues. Germline V lookup: CDR1 SGHAT, CDR2 FQNNGV. The data were taken from a study of blood T cell repertoires in COVID-19. Background on the study: The study drew acute and convalescent COVID-19 samples from the United States, Italy and Spain. PBMCs, B-cell-depleted T cells, or T cells provided the cDNA or gDNA that made up the material.

This sequence originates from a woman in her late teens or twenties with acute COVID-19. The sequencing sample was made of PBMCs or T cells enriched from blood (not recorded which). The genes are TRBV11-2 and TRBJ2-3; weak D call: TRBD2 (5 bases). In DNA, the CDR3 is TGTGCCAGCAGCTTAGATCAGAGGGTCACAGATACGCAGTATTTT. Its protein product is CASSLDQRVTDTQYF.